Below, 4 T cell receptor beta chains from the same sample are listed, as sequenced in a study of T cells in women clearing cervical HPV infection. Profiled with immunoSEQ multiplex PCR; TCRdb holds only in-frame clones, not every one. Listed are about 37,000 clones; about 1.5% falls within the top ten. Material for sequencing was blood buffy coat. These receptors came from a woman between 18 and 69 years old with a cervical HPV16 infection that either progressed to CIN3+ or cleared (not recorded which).

On this clone itself: The DNA ends 3 residues before the CDR3 does, and the rest of the CDR3 is filled in from the germline J gene. The genes are TRBV2 and TRBJ2-2; TRBD1 agrees at 7 bases. The CDR3 is made up of 15 amino acids. The germline CDR1 and CDR2 sequences are SNHLY and FYNNEI. The CDR3 region is CASSLQGITNEKLFF. The part of the CDR3 DNA that was read is TGTGCCAGCAGCTTACAGGGGATAACTAATGAAAAG.

Regarding this clone: The read halts 3 residues ahead of the CDR3 end, with the missing end drawn from the germline J gene. The chain joins TRBV5-1 to TRBJ1-6, with TRBD1 identical over 8 bases. After removal of 5 bases from V and 11 bases from J, the junction contained 3 bases not matched to a gene. Per germline, CDR1 SGHRS and CDR2 YFSETQ. The length of the CDR3 is 12 residues. The CDR3 region is CASSSTGAPLHF. Incomplete CDR3 DNA: TGCGCCAGCAGTTCGACAGGGGCACCC.

Note on this clone: The read is 3 residues too short to cover the CDR3 end, so that end is filled in from the germline J gene. The chain couples TRBV19 to TRBJ2-7; 8 positions match TRBD1. V gave up 10 bases and J gave up 5 bases; unmatched junction bases: 7. The CDR3 runs to 12 residues. CDR1 and CDR2 from the germline V gene are LNHDA and SQIVND (reference sequence). CDR3 residues: CATSDRGHEQYF. Partial CDR3 DNA: TGTGCCACCTCCGACAGGGGTCACGAG.

In regard to this clone: Read data end 3 residues before the CDR3 end; the end is taken from the germline J gene. The chain is built from TRBV20-1 and TRBJ2-1; the match to TRBD2 covers 8 bases. The CDR3 totals 14 residues. Germline lookup yields CDR1 DFQATT and CDR2 SNEGSKA (reference sequence). The J segment lost 7 bases and the V segment lost 2 bases, leaving 7 bases of the junction unmatched. CDR3 DNA, as far as it was read: TGCAGTGCTAGACGCAGCGGGAGTAGGAATGAG. It is translated as CSARRSGSRNE. The whole CDR3 region reads CSARRSGSRNEQFF.